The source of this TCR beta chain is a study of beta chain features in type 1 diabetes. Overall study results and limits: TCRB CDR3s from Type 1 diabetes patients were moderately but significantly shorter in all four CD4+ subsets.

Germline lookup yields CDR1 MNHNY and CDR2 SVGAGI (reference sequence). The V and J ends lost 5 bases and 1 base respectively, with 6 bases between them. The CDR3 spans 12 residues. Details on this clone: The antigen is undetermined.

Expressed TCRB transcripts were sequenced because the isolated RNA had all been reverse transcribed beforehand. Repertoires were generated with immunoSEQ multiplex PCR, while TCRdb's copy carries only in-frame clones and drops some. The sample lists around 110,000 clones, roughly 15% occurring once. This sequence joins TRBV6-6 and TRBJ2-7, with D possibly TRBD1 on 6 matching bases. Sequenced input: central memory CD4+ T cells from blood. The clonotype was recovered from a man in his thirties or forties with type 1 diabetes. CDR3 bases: TGTGCCAGCAGTGGACAGTCCTACGAGCAGTACTTC. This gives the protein CASSGQSYEQYF.